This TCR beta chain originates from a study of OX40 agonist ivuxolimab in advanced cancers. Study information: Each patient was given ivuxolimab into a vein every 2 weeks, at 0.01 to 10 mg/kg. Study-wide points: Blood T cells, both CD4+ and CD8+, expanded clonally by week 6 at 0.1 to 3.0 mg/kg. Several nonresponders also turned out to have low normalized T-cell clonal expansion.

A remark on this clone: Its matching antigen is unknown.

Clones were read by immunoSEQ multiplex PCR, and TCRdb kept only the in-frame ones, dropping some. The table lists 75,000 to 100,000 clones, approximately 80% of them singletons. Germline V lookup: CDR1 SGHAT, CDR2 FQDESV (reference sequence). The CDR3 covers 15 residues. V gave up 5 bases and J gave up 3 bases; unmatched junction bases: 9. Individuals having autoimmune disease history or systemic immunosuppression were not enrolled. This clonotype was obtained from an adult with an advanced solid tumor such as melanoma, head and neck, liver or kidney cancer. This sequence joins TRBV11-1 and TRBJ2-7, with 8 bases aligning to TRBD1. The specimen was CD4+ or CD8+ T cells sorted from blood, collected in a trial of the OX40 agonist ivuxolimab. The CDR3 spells CASSPSRGQGYEQYF. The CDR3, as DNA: TGTGCCAGCAGCCCTTCCAGGGGGCAGGGCTACGAGCAGTACTTC.